The source of this T cell receptor beta chain is a study of cytomegalovirus exposure and HLA in healthy donors. Trimming removed 5 bases at V and 4 bases at J, with 11 bases between. Germline V lookup: CDR1 SGHNT, CDR2 YENEEA. This CDR3 has 13 residues. Study-wide points: Later work found most CMV-associated TCR beta chains apparently HLA-restricted. Follow-up analysis later connected one missense variant in DCLRE1C with trimming of TCR beta V- and J-genes. A likely sequencing artifact accounted for one observed cluster of highly shared sequence variants.

The PCR ran on 60 Vbeta and 13 Jbeta primers. Produced via immunoSEQ multiplex PCR; TCRdb's table is partial and in-frame only. The sample has about 160,000 clones, about 85% seen once. As to this clone: Its antigen is unknown.

The chain recombines TRBV11-3 with TRBJ1-1; D not certain. The origin of this receptor is a young man in good health and CMV-seronegative. Sequencing used PBMCs. In DNA, the CDR3 is TGTGCCAGCAGCATGGAGATGGGCACTGAAGCTTTCTTT. Translated, it gives CASSMEMGTEAFF.